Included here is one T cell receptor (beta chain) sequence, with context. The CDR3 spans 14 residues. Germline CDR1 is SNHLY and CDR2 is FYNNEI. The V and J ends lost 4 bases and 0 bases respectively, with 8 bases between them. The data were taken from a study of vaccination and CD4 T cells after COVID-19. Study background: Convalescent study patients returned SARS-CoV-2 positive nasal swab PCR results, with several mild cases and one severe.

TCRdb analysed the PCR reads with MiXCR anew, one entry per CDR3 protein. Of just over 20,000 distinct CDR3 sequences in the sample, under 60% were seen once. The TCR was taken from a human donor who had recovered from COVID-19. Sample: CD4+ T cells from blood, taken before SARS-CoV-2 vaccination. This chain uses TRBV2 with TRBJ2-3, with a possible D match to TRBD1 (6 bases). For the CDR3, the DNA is TGTGCCAGCAGTGGACAGGTTAGCACAGATACGCAGTATTTT. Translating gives CASSGQVSTDTQYF.